This TCR beta chain is from a study of blood T cell repertoires in COVID-19. From germline, CDR1 is KGHSH and CDR2 LQKENI. Trimming stripped 3 bases from V and 1 base from J, with 11 bases between. This CDR3 comprises 15 residues. Profiling relied on immunoSEQ multiplex PCR, and the TCRdb table lists in-frame clones only, not all of them. The sample consists of roughly 480,000 clones, 75% to 90% of them appearing once. Enrollment of patients from Seattle took place during active infection, with longitudinal follow-up. The receptor comes from a young man with COVID-19, enrolled during active disease. The chain joins TRBV18 to TRBJ2-3; the D is unclear. Source material: peripheral blood. The CDR3 sequence is CASSPAERGTDTQYF. The DNA for the CDR3 is TGTGCCAGCTCACCGGCGGAAAGAGGCACAGATACGCAGTATTTT.